This paragraph covers one T cell receptor (beta chain) sequence. cDNA came from approximately 0.5 to 1 ug RNA primed by random hexamers. Multiplex PCR with immunoSEQ amplified the TCR beta CDR3 across 54 Vbeta and 13 Jbeta. Each CDR3 protein is one row after TCRdb ran MiXCR on the immunoSEQ multiplex PCR reads. The data contain about 300,000 distinct CDR3 sequences, over 75% of them seen just once; the ten biggest clones take up around 0.21%. TCR beta was sequenced from blood CD8+ and CD4+ T cells. It was treatment-naive patients with stable or active relapsing-remitting disease who made up the multiple sclerosis controls. It was negative isolation that provided the CD8+ and CD4+ T cells, whereas TEMRA cells were enriched by FACS. These data come from a study of CD8 T cells in Susac syndrome. Unmatched junction bases numbered 7, after V lost 0 bases and J lost 6 bases. This CDR3 is built from 15 residues. Germline V gene sequence: CDR1 LGHNA, CDR2 YSLEER.

This chain uses TRBV4-3 with TRBJ2-7; TRBD1 matches at 8 bases. Sequenced material: CD8+ T cells from PBMCs. This sequence originates from a human donor with multiple sclerosis. The CDR3 coding sequence is TGCGCCAGCAGCCAAGACCCAGGGGGCATCGCCGAGCAGTACTTC. This translates into CASSQDPGGIAEQYF.